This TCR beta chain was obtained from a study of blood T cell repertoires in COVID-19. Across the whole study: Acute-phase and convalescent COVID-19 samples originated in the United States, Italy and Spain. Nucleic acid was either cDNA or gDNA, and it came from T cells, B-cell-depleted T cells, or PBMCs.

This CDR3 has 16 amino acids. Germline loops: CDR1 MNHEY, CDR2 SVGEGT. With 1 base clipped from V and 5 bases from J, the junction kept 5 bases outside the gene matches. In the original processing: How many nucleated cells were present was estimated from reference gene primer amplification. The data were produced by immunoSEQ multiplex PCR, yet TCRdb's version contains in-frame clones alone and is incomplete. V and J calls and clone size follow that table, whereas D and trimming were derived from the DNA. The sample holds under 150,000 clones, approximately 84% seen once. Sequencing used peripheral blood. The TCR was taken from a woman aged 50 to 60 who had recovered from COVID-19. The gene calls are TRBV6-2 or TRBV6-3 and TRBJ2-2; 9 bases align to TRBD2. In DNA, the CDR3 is TGTGCCAGCAGTTACTTACGCGGGGGGGCGACCGGGGAGCTGTTTTTT. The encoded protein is CASSYLRGGATGELFF.